This TCR beta chain came from a study of blood T cell repertoires in COVID-19. Study in general: Researchers got acute and convalescent COVID-19 samples from the United States, Italy and Spain.

The data were produced by immunoSEQ multiplex PCR, yet TCRdb's version contains in-frame clones alone and is incomplete. The sample shows 150,000 to 200,000 clones, around 85% of them seen only once. Trimming cost V 4 bases and J 2 bases, with 23 bases left between them. The CDR3 is 19 residues long. Germline V gene data show CDR1 as SGHTA and CDR2 as FQGNSA. The chain recombines TRBV7-2 with TRBJ2-2; D may be TRBD1 (6 bases). Sequencing used peripheral blood. The clonotype was recovered from a person aged 65-85 years with COVID-19, enrolled during active disease. CDR3 region: CASSYRRKAQGRNTGELFF. The DNA for the CDR3 is TGTGCCAGCAGCTACCGTAGAAAAGCCCAGGGGCGAAACACCGGGGAGCTGTTTTTT. The variable domain in full, completed from reference TRBV7-2 and TRBJ2-2, reads GAGVSQSPSNKVTEKGKDVELRCDPISGHTALYWYRQSLGQGLEFLIYFQGNSAPDKSGLPSDRFSAERTGGSVSTLTIQRTQQEDSAVYLCASSYRRKAQGRNTGELFFGEGSRLTVL.